This T cell receptor (beta chain) was sequenced in a study of T cells expressing NK-cell markers. Study-wide background: HCMV seropositivity characterized most of the eight sequenced donors, and seronegativity one. Overall study results and limits: Dominant NKG2C+ clonotypes accounted for about 1.0-8% of CD8+ T cells in more than 5 donors. For four donors, these clonotypes were likewise the leading ones in the CD3+CD56-NKG2C+ fraction.

The TCR beta cDNA came from 5'RACE template switching with UMIs. Reanalyzing the 5' RACE reads, TCRdb keeps one entry per CDR3 protein, without DNA. The specimen's table records 400,000 to 550,000 distinct CDR3 sequences. The CDR3 has 14 amino acids. Germline loops: CDR1 SEHNR, CDR2 FQNEAQ (reference sequence). Concerning this clonotype itself: Its antigen is currently unknown.

The chain couples TRBV7-9 to TRBJ1-1; lacking DNA, the TRBD1 call made by TCRdb goes unchecked. This TCR was sampled from a woman between 18 and 75 years old in good health. The sequenced sample consisted of blood T cells: a sorted CD56 or NKG2C T cell subset, CD4+ or CD8+ T cells, or bulk PBMC T cells (not recorded which). The CDR3 is CASSLAGGETEAFF. The full variable domain, rest sourced from reference TRBV7-9 and TRBJ1-1, is DTGVSQNPRHKITKRGQNVTFRCDPISEHNRLYWYRQTLGQGPEFLTYFQNEAQLEKSRLLSDRFSAERPKGSFSTLEIQRTEQGDSAMYLCASSLAGGETEAFFGQGTRLTVV.